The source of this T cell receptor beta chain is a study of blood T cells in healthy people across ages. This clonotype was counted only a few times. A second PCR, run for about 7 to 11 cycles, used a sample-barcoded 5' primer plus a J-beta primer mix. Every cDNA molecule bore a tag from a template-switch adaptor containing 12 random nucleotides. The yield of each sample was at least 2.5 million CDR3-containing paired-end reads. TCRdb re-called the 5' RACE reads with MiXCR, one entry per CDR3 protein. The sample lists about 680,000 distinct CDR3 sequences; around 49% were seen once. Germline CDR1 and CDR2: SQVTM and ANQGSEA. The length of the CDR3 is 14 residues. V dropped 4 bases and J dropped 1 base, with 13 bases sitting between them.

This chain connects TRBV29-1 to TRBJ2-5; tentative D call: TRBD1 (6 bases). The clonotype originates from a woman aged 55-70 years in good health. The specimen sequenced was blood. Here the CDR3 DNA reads TGCAGCGTTGGCTTCCGACAGGTCCAAGAGACCCAGTACTTC. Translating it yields CSVGFRQVQETQYF.